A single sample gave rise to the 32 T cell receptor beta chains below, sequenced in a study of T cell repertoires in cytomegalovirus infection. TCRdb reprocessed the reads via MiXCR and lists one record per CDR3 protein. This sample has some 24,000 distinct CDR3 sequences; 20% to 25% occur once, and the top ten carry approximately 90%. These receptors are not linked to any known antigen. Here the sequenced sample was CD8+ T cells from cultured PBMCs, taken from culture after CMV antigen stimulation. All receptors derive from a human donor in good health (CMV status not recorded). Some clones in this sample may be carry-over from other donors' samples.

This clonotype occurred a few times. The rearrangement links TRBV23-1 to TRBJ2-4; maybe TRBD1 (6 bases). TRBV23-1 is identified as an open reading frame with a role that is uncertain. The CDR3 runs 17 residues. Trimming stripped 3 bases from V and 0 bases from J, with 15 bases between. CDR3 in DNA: TGCGCCAGCAGTCAGATGGACAGTTCTTTAGCCAAAAACATTCAGTACTTC. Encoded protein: CASSQMDSSLAKNIQYF.

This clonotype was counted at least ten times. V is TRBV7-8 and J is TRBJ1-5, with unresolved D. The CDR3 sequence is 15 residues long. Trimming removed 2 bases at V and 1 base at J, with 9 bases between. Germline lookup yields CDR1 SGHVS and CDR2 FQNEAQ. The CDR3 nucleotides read TGTGCCAGCAGCTTACACCCCGCGAGCAATCAGCCCCAGCATTTT. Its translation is CASSLHPASNQPQHF.

CDR3 nucleotide sequence: TGTGCCAGCAGCCGACTAGCGGGGGGGCAAAGGTCCTACAATGAGCAGTTCTTC. This sequence encodes CASSRLAGGQRSYNEQFF. The V call is TRBV11-2, the J call TRBJ2-1; 14 bases map to TRBD2. The CDR3 has 18 residues. Germline-derived CDR1 and CDR2 are SGHAT and FQNNGV. With 5 bases clipped from V and 1 base from J, the junction kept 7 bases outside the gene matches.

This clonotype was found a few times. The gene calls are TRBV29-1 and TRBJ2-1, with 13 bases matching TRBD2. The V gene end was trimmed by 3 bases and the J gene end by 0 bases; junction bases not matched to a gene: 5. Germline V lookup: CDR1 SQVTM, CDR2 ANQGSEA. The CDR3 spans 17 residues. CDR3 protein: CSVETSGGFSSYNEQFF. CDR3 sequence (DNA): TGCAGCGTTGAGACTAGCGGGGGGTTCAGCTCCTACAATGAGCAGTTCTTC.

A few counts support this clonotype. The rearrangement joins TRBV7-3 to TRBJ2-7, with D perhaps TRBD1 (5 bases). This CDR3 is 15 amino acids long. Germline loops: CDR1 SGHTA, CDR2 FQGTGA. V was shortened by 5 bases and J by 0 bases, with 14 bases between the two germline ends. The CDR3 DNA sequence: TGTGCCAGCAGCGATTGGACACTTAGCTCCTACGAGCAGTACTTC. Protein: CASSDWTLSSYEQYF.

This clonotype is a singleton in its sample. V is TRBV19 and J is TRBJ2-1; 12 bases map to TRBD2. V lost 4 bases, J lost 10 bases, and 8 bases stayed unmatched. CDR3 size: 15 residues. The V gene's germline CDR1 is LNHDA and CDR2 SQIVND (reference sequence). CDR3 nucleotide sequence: TGTGCCAGTAGTACATCTAGCGGGGGGGCCTCCGAGCAGTTCTTC. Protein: CASSTSSGGASEQFF. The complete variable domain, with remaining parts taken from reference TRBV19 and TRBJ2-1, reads DGGITQSPKYLFRKEGQNVTLSCEQNLNHDAMYWYRQDPGQGLRLIYYSQIVNDFQKGDIAEGYSVSREKKESFPLTVTSAQKNPTAFYLCASSTSSGGASEQFFGPGTRLTVL.

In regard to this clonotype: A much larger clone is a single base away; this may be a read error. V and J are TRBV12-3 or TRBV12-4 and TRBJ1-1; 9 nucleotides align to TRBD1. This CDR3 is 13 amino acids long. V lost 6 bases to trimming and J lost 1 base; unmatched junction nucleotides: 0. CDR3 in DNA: TGTGCCAGCAGGGACAGGGGGAACACTGAAGCTTTCTTT. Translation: CASRDRGNTEAFF.

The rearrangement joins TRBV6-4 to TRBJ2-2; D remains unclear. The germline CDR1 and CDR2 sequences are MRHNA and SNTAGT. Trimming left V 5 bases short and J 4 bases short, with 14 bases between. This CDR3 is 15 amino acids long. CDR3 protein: CASSPGQEPTGELFF. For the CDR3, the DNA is TGTGCCAGCAGTCCCGGCCAAGAGCCCACCGGGGAGCTGTTTTTT.

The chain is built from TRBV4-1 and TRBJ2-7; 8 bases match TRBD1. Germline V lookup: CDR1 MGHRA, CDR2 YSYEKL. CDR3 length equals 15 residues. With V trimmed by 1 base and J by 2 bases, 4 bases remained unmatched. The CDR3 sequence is CASSQVTGVAYEQYF. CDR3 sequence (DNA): TGCGCCAGCAGCCAAGTGACAGGGGTAGCCTACGAGCAGTACTTC.

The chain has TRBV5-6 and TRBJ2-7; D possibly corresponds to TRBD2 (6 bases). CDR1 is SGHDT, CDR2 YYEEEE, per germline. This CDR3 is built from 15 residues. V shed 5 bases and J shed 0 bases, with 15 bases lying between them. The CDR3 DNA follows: TGTGCCAGCAGGGAAACCGGGACTTCCTCCTACGAGCAGTACTTC. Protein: CASRETGTSSYEQYF.

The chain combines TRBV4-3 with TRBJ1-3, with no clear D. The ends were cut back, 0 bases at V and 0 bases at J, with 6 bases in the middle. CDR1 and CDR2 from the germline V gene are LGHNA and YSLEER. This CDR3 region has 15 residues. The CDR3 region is CASSQDRASGNTIYF. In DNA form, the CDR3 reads TGCGCCAGCAGCCAAGATCGGGCCTCTGGAAACACCATATATTTT.

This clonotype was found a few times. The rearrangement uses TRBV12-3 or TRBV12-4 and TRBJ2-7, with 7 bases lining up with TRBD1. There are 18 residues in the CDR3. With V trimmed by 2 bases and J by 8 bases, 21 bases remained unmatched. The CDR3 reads CASSLFRVAGGPLGKQYF. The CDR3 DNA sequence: TGTGCCAGCAGTTTATTCCGAGTGGCAGGGGGACCTTTGGGAAAGCAGTACTTC.

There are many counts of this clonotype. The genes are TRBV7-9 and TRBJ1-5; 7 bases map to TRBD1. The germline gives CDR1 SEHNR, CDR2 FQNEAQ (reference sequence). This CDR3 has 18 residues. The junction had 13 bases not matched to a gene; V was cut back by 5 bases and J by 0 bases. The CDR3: CASSAQIETGISNQPQHF. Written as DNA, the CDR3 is TGTGCCAGCAGCGCCCAGATAGAGACAGGGATTAGCAATCAGCCCCAGCATTTT.

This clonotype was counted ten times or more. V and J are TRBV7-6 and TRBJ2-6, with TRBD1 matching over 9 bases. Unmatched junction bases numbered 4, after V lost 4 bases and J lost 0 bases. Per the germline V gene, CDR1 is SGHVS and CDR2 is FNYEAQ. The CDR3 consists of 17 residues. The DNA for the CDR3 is TGTGCCAGCAGCTACGGGACAGGGCCCTCTGGGGCCAACGTCCTGACTTTC. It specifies CASSYGTGPSGANVLTF.

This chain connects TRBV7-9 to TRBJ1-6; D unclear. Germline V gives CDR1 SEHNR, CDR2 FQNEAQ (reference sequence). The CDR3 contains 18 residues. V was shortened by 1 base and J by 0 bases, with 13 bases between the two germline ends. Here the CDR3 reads CASSLGKGPSSYNSPLHF. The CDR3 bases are TGTGCCAGCAGCTTAGGAAAGGGTCCGAGCTCCTATAATTCACCCCTCCACTTT.

CDR3 residues: CASSITGVSFAFF. The CDR3 nucleotides read TGTGCCAGCAGTATTACAGGAGTTTCCTTCGCTTTCTTT. This sequence joins TRBV12-3 or TRBV12-4 and TRBJ1-1, with a possible D match to TRBD1 (5 bases). V lost 5 bases to trimming and J lost 11 bases, with 18 bases between them. This CDR3 contains 13 residues.

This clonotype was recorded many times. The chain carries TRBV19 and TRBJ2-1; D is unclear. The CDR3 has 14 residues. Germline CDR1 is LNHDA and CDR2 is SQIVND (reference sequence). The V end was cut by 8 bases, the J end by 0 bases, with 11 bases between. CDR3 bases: TGTGCCAGTTCCCGCGTAAGCTCCTACAATGAGCAGTTCTTC. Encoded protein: CASSRVSSYNEQFF.

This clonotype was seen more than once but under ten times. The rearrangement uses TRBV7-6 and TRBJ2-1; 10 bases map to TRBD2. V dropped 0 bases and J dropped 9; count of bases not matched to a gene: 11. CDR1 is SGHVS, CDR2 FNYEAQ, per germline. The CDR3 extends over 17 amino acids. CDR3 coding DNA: TGTGCCAGCAGCTTAGCCCCCGGAGCGGGGGGGCCCGGTGAGCAGTTCTTC. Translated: CASSLAPGAGGPGEQFF.

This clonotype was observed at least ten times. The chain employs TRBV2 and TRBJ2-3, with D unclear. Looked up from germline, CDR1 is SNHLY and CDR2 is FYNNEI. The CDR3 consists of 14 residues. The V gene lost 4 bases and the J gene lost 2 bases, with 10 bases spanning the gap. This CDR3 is CASSGTQTTDTQYF. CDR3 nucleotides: TGTGCCAGCAGTGGAACACAGACCACAGATACGCAGTATTTT.

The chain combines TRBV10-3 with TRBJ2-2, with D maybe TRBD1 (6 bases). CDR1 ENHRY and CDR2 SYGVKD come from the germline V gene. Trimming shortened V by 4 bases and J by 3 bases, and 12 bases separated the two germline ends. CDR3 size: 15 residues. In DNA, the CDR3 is TGTGCCATCAGTGGGGACAAGGATCACACCGGGGAGCTGTTTTTT. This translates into CAISGDKDHTGELFF.

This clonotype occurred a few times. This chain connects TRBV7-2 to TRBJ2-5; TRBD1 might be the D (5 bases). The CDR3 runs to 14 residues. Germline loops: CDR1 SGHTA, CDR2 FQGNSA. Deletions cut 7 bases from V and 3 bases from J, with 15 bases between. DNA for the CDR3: TGTGCCAGCATCCTTATAGGGGTTGAAGAGACCCAGTACTTC. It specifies CASILIGVEETQYF.

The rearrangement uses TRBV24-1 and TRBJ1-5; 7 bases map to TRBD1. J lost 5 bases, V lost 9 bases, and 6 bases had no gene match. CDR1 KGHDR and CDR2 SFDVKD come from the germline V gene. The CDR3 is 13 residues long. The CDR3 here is CATGTAEDQPQHF. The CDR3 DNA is TGTGCCACCGGGACAGCGGAGGATCAGCCCCAGCATTTT.

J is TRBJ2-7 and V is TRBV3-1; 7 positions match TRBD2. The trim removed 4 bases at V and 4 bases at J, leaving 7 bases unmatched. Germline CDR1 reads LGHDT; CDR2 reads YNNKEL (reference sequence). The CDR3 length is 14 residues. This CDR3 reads CASSLSGTLYEQYF. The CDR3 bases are TGTGCCAGCAGCCTAAGCGGGACGCTATACGAGCAGTACTTC.

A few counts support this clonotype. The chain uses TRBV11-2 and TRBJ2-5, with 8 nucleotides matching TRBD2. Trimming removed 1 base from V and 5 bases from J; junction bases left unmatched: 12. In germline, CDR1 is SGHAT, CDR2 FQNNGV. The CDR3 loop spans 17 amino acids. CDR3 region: CASSLVPPGLAWETQYF. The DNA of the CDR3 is TGTGCCAGCAGCTTAGTCCCCCCCGGACTAGCTTGGGAGACCCAGTACTTC.

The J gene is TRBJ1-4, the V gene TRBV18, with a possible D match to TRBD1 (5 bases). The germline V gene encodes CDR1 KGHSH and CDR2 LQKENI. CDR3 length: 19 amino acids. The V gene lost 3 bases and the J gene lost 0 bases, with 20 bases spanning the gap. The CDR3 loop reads CASSPQGLGNSATNEKLFF. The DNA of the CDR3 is TGTGCCAGCTCACCTCAGGGCCTGGGAAACTCCGCAACTAATGAAAAACTGTTTTTT. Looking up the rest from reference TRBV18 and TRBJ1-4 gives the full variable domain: NAGVMQNPRHLVRRRGQEARLRCSPMKGHSHVYWYRQLPEEGLKFMVYLQKENIIDESGMPKERFSAEFPKEGPSILRIQQVVRGDSAAYFCASSPQGLGNSATNEKLFFGSGTQLSVL.

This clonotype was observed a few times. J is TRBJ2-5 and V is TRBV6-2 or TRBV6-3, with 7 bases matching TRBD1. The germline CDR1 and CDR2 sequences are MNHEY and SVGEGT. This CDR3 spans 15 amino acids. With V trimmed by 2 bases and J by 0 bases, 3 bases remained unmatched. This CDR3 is CASSYGDSNQETQYF. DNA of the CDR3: TGTGCCAGCAGTTACGGGGACAGCAACCAAGAGACCCAGTACTTC.

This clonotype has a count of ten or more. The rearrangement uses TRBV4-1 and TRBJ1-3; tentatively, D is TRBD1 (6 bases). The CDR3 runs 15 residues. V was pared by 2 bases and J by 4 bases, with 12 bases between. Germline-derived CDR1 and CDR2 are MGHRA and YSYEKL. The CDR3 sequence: CASSQSQGYGNTIYF. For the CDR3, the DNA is TGCGCCAGCAGCCAATCTCAGGGGTACGGAAACACCATATATTTT.

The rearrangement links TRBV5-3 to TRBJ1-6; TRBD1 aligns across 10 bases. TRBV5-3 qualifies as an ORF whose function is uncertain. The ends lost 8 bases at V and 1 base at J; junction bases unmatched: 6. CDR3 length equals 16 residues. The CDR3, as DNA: TGTGCCAGCAGCCCGGACAGGGGGTCCTATAATTCACCCCTCCACTTT. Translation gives CASSPDRGSYNSPLHF.

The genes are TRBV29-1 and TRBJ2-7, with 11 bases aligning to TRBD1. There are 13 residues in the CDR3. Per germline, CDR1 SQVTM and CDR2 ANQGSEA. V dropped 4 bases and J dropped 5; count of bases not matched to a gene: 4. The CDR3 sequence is CSVAGQGDHEQYF. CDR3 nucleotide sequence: TGCAGCGTTGCGGGACAGGGGGACCACGAGCAGTACTTC.

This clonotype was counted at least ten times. The CDR3 loop reads CASHPGQGLGTEAFF. CDR3 in DNA: TGTGCCAGCCACCCCGGACAGGGATTAGGCACTGAAGCTTTCTTT. The chain carries TRBV19 and TRBJ1-1; TRBD1 agrees at 8 bases. V gave up 9 bases and J gave up 4 bases; unmatched junction bases: 13. Germline CDR1 and CDR2: LNHDA and SQIVND (reference sequence). This CDR3 spans 15 amino acids.

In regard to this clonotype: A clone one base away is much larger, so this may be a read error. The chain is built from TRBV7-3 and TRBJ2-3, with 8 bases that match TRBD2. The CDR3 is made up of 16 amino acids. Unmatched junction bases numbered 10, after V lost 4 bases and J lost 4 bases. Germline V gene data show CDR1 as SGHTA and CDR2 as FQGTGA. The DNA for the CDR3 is TGTGCCAGCAGCTCGCTCGGGGGGGTCTCCTCAGATACGCAGTATTTT. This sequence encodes CASSSLGGVSSDTQYF. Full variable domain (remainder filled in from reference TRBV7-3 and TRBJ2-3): GAGVSQTPSNKVTEKGKYVELRCDPISGHTALYWYRQSLGQGPEFLIYFQGTGAADDSGLPNDRFFAVRPEGSVSTLKIQRTERGDSAVYLCASSSLGGVSSDTQYFGPGTRLTVL.

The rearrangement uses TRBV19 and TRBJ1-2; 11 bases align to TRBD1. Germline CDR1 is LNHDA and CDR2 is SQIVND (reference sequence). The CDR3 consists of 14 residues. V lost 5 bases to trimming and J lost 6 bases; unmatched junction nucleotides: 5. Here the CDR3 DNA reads TGTGCCAGTAGTCCAAGGACAGGGGGCGATGGCTACACCTTC. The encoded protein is CASSPRTGGDGYTF. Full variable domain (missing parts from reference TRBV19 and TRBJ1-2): DGGITQSPKYLFRKEGQNVTLSCEQNLNHDAMYWYRQDPGQGLRLIYYSQIVNDFQKGDIAEGYSVSREKKESFPLTVTSAQKNPTAFYLCASSPRTGGDGYTFGSGTRLTVV.